The 21 T cell receptor beta chains in this list originate from one sample, sequenced in a study of cytomegalovirus exposure and HLA in healthy donors. The PCR employed 60 Vbeta primers together with 13 Jbeta primers. The assay was immunoSEQ multiplex PCR, and TCRdb's table has in-frame clones only and misses some. This sample has approximately 160,000 clones, with approximately 84% found just once. Material: PBMCs. These receptors were obtained from a woman aged 45-65 years in good health and CMV-seropositive.

This clone was seen more than once but under ten times. V usage is TRBV30 and J usage is TRBJ1-1; no clear D. The CDR3 has 11 residues. The germline V and J ends were trimmed by 3 bases and 4 bases, with 6 bases remaining between them. Germline V gene data show CDR1 as GTSNPN and CDR2 as SVGIG (reference sequence). CDR3 bases: TGTGCCTGGAGCTCGGTCACTGAAGCTTTCTTT. Translated: CAWSSVTEAFF. Full variable domain (remainder filled in from reference TRBV30 and TRBJ1-1): SQTIHQWPATLVQPVGSPLSLECTVEGTSNPNLYWYRQAAGRGLQLLFYSVGIGQISSEVPQNLSASRPQDRQFILSSKKLLLSDSGFYLCAWSSVTEAFFGQGTRLTVV.

The chain joins TRBV5-4 to TRBJ2-7; 8 bases match TRBD1. The CDR3 length is 16 residues. J was trimmed by 2 bases and V by 4 bases; bases with no gene match: 11. Germline V gene data show CDR1 as SGHNT and CDR2 as YYREEE (reference sequence). DNA for the CDR3: TGTGCCAGCAGCCCGAGGGGGGACAGGATGACCTACGAGCAGTACTTC. Translation: CASSPRGDRMTYEQYF.

The rearrangement uses TRBV7-8 and TRBJ2-3, with a possible D match to TRBD2 (5 bases). V lost 2 bases, J lost 1 base, and 22 bases lay in between. CDR3 length: 19 amino acids. The germline gives CDR1 SGHVS, CDR2 FQNEAQ. This chain's CDR3 is CASSLNRNRGGPGTDTQYF. In DNA, the CDR3 is TGTGCCAGCAGCTTAAACCGAAACAGAGGCGGGCCAGGCACAGATACGCAGTATTTT.

In this sample, this clone turned up once. The J gene is TRBJ2-3, the V gene TRBV29-1; 13 bases are a match to TRBD2. Germline V gene lookup returns CDR1 SQVTM and CDR2 ANQGSEA. V shed 6 bases and J 5 bases; nucleotides not matched to a gene: 8. The CDR3 covers 15 residues. CDR3: CSVKGLAGMRDTQYF. In DNA, the CDR3 is TGCAGCGTGAAGGGACTAGCGGGAATGAGAGATACGCAGTATTTT.

The genes are TRBV27 and TRBJ2-7; no clear D. CDR3 length equals 14 residues. The germline V gene encodes CDR1 MNHEY and CDR2 SMNVEV (reference sequence). The V gene lost 0 bases and the J gene lost 1 base, with 7 bases spanning the gap. CDR3 amino acids: CASSLSYSSYEQYF. The CDR3 DNA is TGTGCCAGCAGTTTATCTTACAGTTCCTACGAGCAGTACTTC.

As concerns this clone: Germline and junction disagree at one end, which may indicate a read error. The chain carries TRBV13 and TRBJ2-1; the match to TRBD2 covers 7 bases. The CDR3 has 15 amino acids. The germline gives CDR1 PRHDT, CDR2 FYEKMQ (reference sequence). The CDR3 sequence: CASTLRDYPYNEQFF. Written as DNA, the CDR3 is TGTGCCAGCACCTTAAGGGACTATCCATACAATGAGCAGTTCTTC.

This clone appeared a single time. The J gene is TRBJ2-1, the V gene TRBV18, with TRBD2 identical over 8 bases. Per the germline V gene, CDR1 is KGHSH and CDR2 is LQKENI. This CDR3 is built from 17 residues. V lost 0 bases, J lost 8 bases, and 12 bases stayed unmatched. The CDR3 coding sequence is TGTGCCAGCTCACCACCGTCCTTTCCGGGAGGGGGTCATGAGCAGTTCTTC. Translation: CASSPPSFPGGGHEQFF.

The chain couples TRBV27 to TRBJ2-7; 7 bases line up with TRBD1. V gave up 2 bases and J gave up 5 bases; unmatched junction bases: 3. The CDR3 loop spans 13 amino acids. Germline lookup yields CDR1 MNHEY and CDR2 SMNVEV (reference sequence). The CDR3 sequence: CASSLDRVNEQYF. Here the CDR3 DNA reads TGTGCCAGCAGTTTAGACAGGGTTAACGAGCAGTACTTC.

This clone was seen more than once but under ten times. This chain joins TRBV30 and TRBJ1-6, with TRBD1 identical over 9 bases. Trimming cost V 7 bases and J 10 bases; bases outside gene matches: 5. The germline V gene has CDR1 GTSNPN and CDR2 SVGIG (reference sequence). This CDR3 is built from 12 residues. CDR3 sequence reads: CASGTGKSPLHF. Here the CDR3 DNA reads TGTGCCTCCGGGACAGGGAAATCACCCCTCCACTTT. Full variable domain (outside the CDR3, taken from reference TRBV30 and TRBJ1-6): SQTIHQWPATLVQPVGSPLSLECTVEGTSNPNLYWYRQAAGRGLQLLFYSVGIGQISSEVPQNLSASRPQDRQFILSSKKLLLSDSGFYLCASGTGKSPLHFGNGTRLTVT.

This chain connects TRBV19 to TRBJ1-2; TRBD1 aligns across 7 bases. The CDR3 contains 14 residues. V was pared by 3 bases and J by 2 bases, with 3 bases of the junction left unmatched. The germline V gene has CDR1 LNHDA and CDR2 SQIVND (reference sequence). In DNA, the CDR3 is TGTGCCAGTAGTATGGAGGGGGCCAACTATGGCTACACCTTC. Its translation is CASSMEGANYGYTF.

This clone has only one observation. This chain connects TRBV19 to TRBJ2-3; 9 nucleotides match TRBD1. Germline CDR1 is LNHDA and CDR2 is SQIVND (reference sequence). V was clipped by 6 bases and J by 3 bases; unmatched bases: 7. This CDR3 region has 15 residues. CDR3 nucleotides: TGTGCCAGTAGCGCCGGACAGGGGACAACAGATACGCAGTATTTT. Its translation: CASSAGQGTTDTQYF. The complete variable domain, with remaining parts taken from reference TRBV19 and TRBJ2-3, reads DGGITQSPKYLFRKEGQNVTLSCEQNLNHDAMYWYRQDPGQGLRLIYYSQIVNDFQKGDIAEGYSVSREKKESFPLTVTSAQKNPTAFYLCASSAGQGTTDTQYFGPGTRLTVL.

The chain employs TRBV28 and TRBJ2-7; 9 nucleotides line up with TRBD2. The CDR3 runs 16 residues. Trimming took 7 bases from V and 2 from J; bases not matched to a gene: 12. Germline loops: CDR1 MDHEN, CDR2 SYDVKM. The CDR3 loop is CASIPPGLAGTYEQYF. CDR3 nucleotide sequence: TGTGCCAGCATCCCGCCCGGGCTAGCGGGAACCTACGAGCAGTACTTC.

The gene calls are TRBV27 and TRBJ2-3; D is unclear. Germline-derived CDR1 and CDR2 are MNHEY and SMNVEV (reference sequence). V lost 6 bases and J lost 0, with 7 bases in between. The CDR3 runs to 13 residues. The CDR3 spells CASRGSSTDTQYF. In DNA, the CDR3 is TGTGCCAGCAGGGGCTCTAGCACAGATACGCAGTATTTT.

Only a few counts were recorded for this clone. The chain employs TRBV19 and TRBJ1-5; D might be TRBD1 (5 bases). With 2 bases removed from V and 7 bases from J, the gap between germline ends came to 12 bases. The CDR3 is made up of 14 amino acids. The germline V gene has CDR1 LNHDA and CDR2 SQIVND (reference sequence). CDR3 DNA: TGTGCCAGTAGTATACAGGGTGTTGAACAGCCCCAGCATTTT. Protein product: CASSIQGVEQPQHF.

The chain joins TRBV6-4 to TRBJ2-1, with 10 bases lining up with TRBD2. This CDR3 comprises 15 residues. Germline values: CDR1 MRHNA, CDR2 SNTAGT. Trimming at V came to 2 bases and at J to 8 bases, leaving 6 bases not matched to a gene. CDR3 sequence: CASSDGLAGVYEQFF. In DNA form, the CDR3 reads TGTGCCAGCAGTGACGGGCTAGCGGGAGTTTATGAGCAGTTCTTC.

This clone was recorded once. The CDR3 bases are TGTGCCAGCAGCCTGACAGGGGGCGCGACTGAAGCTTTCTTT. This codes for CASSLTGGATEAFF. The chain has TRBV7-2 and TRBJ1-1; 10 bases are a match to TRBD1. The V segment lost 5 bases and the J segment 5 bases; nucleotides outside the gene matches: 5. Germline V gives CDR1 SGHTA, CDR2 FQGNSA. The CDR3 is made up of 14 amino acids.

This chain links TRBV29-1 with TRBJ2-7; 9 bases map to TRBD2. There are 14 residues in the CDR3. J was trimmed by 2 bases and V by 8 bases; bases with no gene match: 10. The germline V gene encodes CDR1 SQVTM and CDR2 ANQGSEA. This CDR3 reads CSTRTSVVPYEQYF. The CDR3 DNA is TGCAGCACCCGGACTAGCGTGGTCCCCTACGAGCAGTACTTC.

The chain links TRBV4-1 to TRBJ2-4; 12 positions agree with TRBD2. This CDR3 is built from 20 residues. CDR1 is MGHRA and CDR2 is YSYEKL in the germline V gene. Trimming removed 1 base from V and 0 bases from J; junction bases left unmatched: 10. Here the CDR3 reads CASSQVPTSGGQLAKNIQYF. The CDR3 bases are TGCGCCAGCAGCCAAGTCCCGACTAGCGGGGGACAACTAGCCAAAAACATTCAGTACTTC.

This clone was observed a few times. Here the CDR3 reads CASSLPTGGGQETQYF. In DNA form, the CDR3 reads TGTGCCAGCAGCTTGCCTACAGGGGGCGGACAAGAGACCCAGTACTTC. V usage is TRBV7-9 and J usage is TRBJ2-5; 9 nucleotides agree with TRBD1. Germline CDR1 reads SEHNR; CDR2 reads FQNEAQ (reference sequence). J was trimmed by 2 bases and V by 3 bases; bases with no gene match: 7. The CDR3 has 16 residues.

The chain uses TRBV11-2 and TRBJ2-7, with D perhaps TRBD1 (5 bases). Germline-derived CDR1 and CDR2 are SGHAT and FQNNGV. The CDR3 spans 14 residues. Trimming took off 5 bases at V and 5 bases at J, with 16 bases between the two ends. CDR3 protein: CASSPRQLPHEQYF. CDR3 nucleotides: TGTGCCAGCAGCCCTAGACAGTTGCCTCACGAGCAGTACTTC.

The V call is TRBV18, the J call TRBJ2-1; 11 bases fit TRBD2. This CDR3 contains 15 residues. The germline gives CDR1 KGHSH, CDR2 LQKENI. The junction had 3 bases not matched to a gene; V was cut back by 3 bases and J by 5 bases. In nucleotides, the CDR3 is TGTGCCAGCTCACCCCGACTAGCGGGGAACAATGAGCAGTTCTTC. As protein: CASSPRLAGNNEQFF. The full variable domain, its missing parts supplied by reference TRBV18 and TRBJ2-1, is NAGVMQNPRHLVRRRGQEARLRCSPMKGHSHVYWYRQLPEEGLKFMVYLQKENIIDESGMPKERFSAEFPKEGPSILRIQQVVRGDSAAYFCASSPRLAGNNEQFFGPGTRLTVL.